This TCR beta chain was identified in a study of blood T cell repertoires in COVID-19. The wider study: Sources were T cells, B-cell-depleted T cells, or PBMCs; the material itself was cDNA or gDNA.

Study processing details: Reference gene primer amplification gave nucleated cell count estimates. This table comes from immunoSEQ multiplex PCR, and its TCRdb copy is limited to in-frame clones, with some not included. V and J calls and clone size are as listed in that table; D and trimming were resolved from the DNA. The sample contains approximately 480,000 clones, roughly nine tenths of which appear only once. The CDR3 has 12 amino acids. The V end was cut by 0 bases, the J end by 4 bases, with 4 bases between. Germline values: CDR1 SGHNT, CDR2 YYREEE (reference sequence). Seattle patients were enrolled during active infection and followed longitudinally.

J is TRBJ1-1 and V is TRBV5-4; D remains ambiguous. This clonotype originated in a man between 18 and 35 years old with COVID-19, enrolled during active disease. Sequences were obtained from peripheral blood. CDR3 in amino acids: CASSLEPTEAFF. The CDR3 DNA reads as TGTGCCAGCAGCTTGGAGCCCACTGAAGCTTTCTTT.